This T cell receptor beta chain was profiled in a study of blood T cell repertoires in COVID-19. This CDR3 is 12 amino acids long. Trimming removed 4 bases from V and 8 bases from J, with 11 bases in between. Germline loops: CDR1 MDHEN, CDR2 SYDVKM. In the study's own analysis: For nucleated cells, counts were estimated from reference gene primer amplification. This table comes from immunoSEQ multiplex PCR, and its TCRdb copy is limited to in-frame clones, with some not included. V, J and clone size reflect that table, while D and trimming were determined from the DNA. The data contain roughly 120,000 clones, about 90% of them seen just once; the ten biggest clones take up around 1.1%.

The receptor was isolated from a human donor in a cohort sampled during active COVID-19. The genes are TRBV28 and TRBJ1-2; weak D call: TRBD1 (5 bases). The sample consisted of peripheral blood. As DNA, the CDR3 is TGTGCCAGCAGTTCACCGGAGGGGGGCTACACCTTC. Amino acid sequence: CASSSPEGGYTF.